The sequence of this TCR beta chain was determined in a study of T cells in Graves' hyperthyroidism and ophthalmopathy. The source material, RNA transcripts, was used to amplify TCR beta CDR3 regions. In the first-round RT-PCR of the TCR CDR3, the HTBI primer set was used. TCRdb re-derived calls from the multiplex PCR reads in MiXCR, one entry per CDR3 protein. The table lists around 560,000 distinct CDR3 sequences, 15% to 20% of them singletons. Study-level results: Progression to ophthalmopathy was predicted a median of 6.5 months early.

Graves' hyperthyroidism showing no ophthalmopathy progression within 18 months was considered stable. Orbital computed tomography, thyroid ultrasound, serum thyroxine and TRAb, and clinical symptoms together informed the diagnoses. This clonotype was seen many times. Its specificity is unknown. CDR3 length: 16 amino acids. The germline V gene has CDR1 KGHDR and CDR2 SFDVKD. Deletions cut 4 bases from V and 3 bases from J, with 15 bases between. V usage is TRBV24-1 and J usage is TRBJ2-1; D is perhaps TRBD2 (5 bases). Sequencing was carried out using blood. The TCR comes from a woman in her late teens or twenties with Graves' hyperthyroidism. The CDR3 reads CATSESSTVYYNEQFF. The CDR3 coding sequence is TGTGCCACCAGTGAATCTAGCACCGTATACTACAATGAGCAGTTCTTC.